The clone carrying this T cell receptor beta chain was observed a handful of times. As yet, its antigen is unknown. The data originate from a study of T cells in Graves' hyperthyroidism and ophthalmopathy. Study-wide results and limits: Most clonotypes expanded in thyroid above 0.001 were likewise present in blood.

RNA transcripts yielded amplified TCR beta CDR3 regions. In the first-round RT-PCR of the TCR CDR3, the HTBI primer set was used. One entry per CDR3 protein, called by TCRdb with MiXCR from the multiplex PCR reads. Of about 560,000 distinct CDR3 sequences in the sample, roughly 46% were seen once. The CDR3 runs to 15 residues. V shed 2 bases, J shed 3 bases, and the junction held 6 bases outside the gene matches. From germline, CDR1 is SGHTA and CDR2 FQGNSA. The chain carries TRBV7-2 and TRBJ2-7; 8 positions agree with TRBD1. The receptor's source is a woman aged 18-29 years with Graves' hyperthyroidism. Sequenced sample: peripheral blood or thyroid tissue (not recorded which). The CDR3 region has the DNA TGTGCCAGCAGCTTAATGACAGGGGCCTACTACGAGCAGTACTTC. Translation: CASSLMTGAYYEQYF.